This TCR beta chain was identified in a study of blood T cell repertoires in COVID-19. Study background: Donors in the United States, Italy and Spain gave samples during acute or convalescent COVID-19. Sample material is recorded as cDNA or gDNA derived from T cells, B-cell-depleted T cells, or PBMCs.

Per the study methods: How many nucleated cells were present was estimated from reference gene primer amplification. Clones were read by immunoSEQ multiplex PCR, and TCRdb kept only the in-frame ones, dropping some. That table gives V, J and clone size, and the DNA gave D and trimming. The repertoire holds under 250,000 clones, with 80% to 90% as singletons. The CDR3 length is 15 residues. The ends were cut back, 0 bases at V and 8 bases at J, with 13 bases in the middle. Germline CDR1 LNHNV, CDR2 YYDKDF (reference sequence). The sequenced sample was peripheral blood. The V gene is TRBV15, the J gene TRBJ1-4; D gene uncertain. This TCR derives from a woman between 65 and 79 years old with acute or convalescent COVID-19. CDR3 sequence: CATSRDQYRAEKLFF. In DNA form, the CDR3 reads TGTGCCACCAGCAGAGATCAATACAGAGCAGAAAAACTGTTTTTT.